This TCR beta chain was documented in a study of OX40 agonist ivuxolimab in advanced cancers. General observations from the study: Undetermined was the antigen specificity of the expanded peripheral T cells.

CDR1 WSHSY and CDR2 SAAADI come from the germline V gene. V lost 11 bases and J lost 0, with 11 bases in between. This CDR3 comprises 12 residues. Concerning this clone: The antigen remains undetermined.

TCRdb's copy holds only in-frame clones and misses some; the assay was immunoSEQ multiplex PCR. This repertoire shows tens of thousands of clones, about 88% found once; its top ten account for about 0.89%. The receptor was derived from an adult with an advanced solid tumor such as melanoma, head and neck, liver or kidney cancer. V usage is TRBV10-2 and J usage is TRBJ2-7, with D unclear. This specimen consisted of CD4+ or CD8+ T cells sorted from blood, obtained in a trial of the OX40 agonist ivuxolimab. The CDR3 DNA follows: TGCGCCGCCGGCAAGAGCTCCTACGAGCAGTACTTC. Translation gives CAAGKSSYEQYF.